This T cell receptor beta chain was observed in a study of CD4 T cells in relation to SARS-CoV-2 and coronaviruses. Clones were sequenced by immunoSEQ multiplex PCR, and TCRdb holds only the in-frame ones, with some missing. The sample has some 43,000 clones, over 70% seen once. Trimming removed 4 bases from V and 4 bases from J, with 8 bases in between. There are 12 residues in the CDR3. Germline CDR1 and CDR2: SGHNT and YYREEE (reference sequence). This clone was picked up a small number of times. Its target is not known. The receptor comes from an adult with COVID-19. The V call is TRBV5-4, the J call TRBJ2-5; D is uncertain. The sequencing sample was made of naive CD4+ T cells from PBMCs, cultured in vitro. Described subset: naive CD4+ T cells isolated by negative enrichment. The CDR3 protein is CASSAWGETQYF. DNA for the CDR3: TGTGCCAGCAGCGCTTGGGGAGAGACCCAGTACTTC. The complete variable domain, with remaining parts taken from reference TRBV5-4 and TRBJ2-5, reads ETGVTQSPTHLIKTRGQQVTLRCSSQSGHNTVSWYQQALGQGPQFIFQYYREEENGRGNFPPRFSGLQFPNYSSELNVNALELDDSALYLCASSAWGETQYFGPGTRLLVL.